This T cell receptor beta chain was recovered during a study of cytomegalovirus exposure and HLA in healthy donors. Regarding the study as a whole: In a later analysis, DRB1 alleles had the most associated TCRs; HLA-C alleles the fewest. Analyzed later, most CMV-associated TCR beta chains appeared HLA-restricted.

Primers included in the PCR were 60 Vbeta and 13 Jbeta primers. Libraries were prepared by immunoSEQ multiplex PCR; TCRdb keeps only in-frame clonotypes and omits some of them. The sample consists of around 150,000 clones, around 79% of them appearing once. About this clone itself: What it recognizes is unknown. One end of the junction does not line up with germline, which may come from a read error.

The V gene's germline CDR1 is ENHRY and CDR2 SYGVKD. There are 15 residues in the CDR3. Material for sequencing was PBMCs. The sequence came from a man aged 50-59 years in good health and CMV-seropositive. The chain couples TRBV10-3 to TRBJ2-7; 7 bases line up with TRBD1. CDR3 nucleotides: TGTGCCATCAGCCCCCGGACAGGCGACCGATACGAGCGGTACTTC. Protein: CAISPRTGDRYERYF.